Presented here are 26 T cell receptor beta chains from one specimen sequenced in a study of shared clonotypes between healthy human individuals. Data came from immunoSEQ multiplex PCR; TCRdb stores just in-frame clones and leaves some out. The profile shows about half a million clones, more than 65% of them singletons. Sequenced sample: PBMCs. These receptors all stem from a woman aged 40-49 years in good health. Some clones in this sample may be carry-over from other donors' samples.

The rearrangement uses TRBV28 and TRBJ2-3; 11 positions match TRBD2. V trimming: 5 bases; J trimming: 0 bases; junction bases outside the gene matches: 10. This CDR3 spans 18 amino acids. Germline V CDR1 and CDR2: MDHEN, SYDVKM. The CDR3 coding sequence is TGTGCCAGCAGTCAGTCCGGACTAGCGGGCCCTAGCACAGATACGCAGTATTTT. Encoded protein: CASSQSGLAGPSTDTQYF.

Worth noting for this clone: This may arise from a read error, as a much more abundant clone is one base away. The genes are TRBV2 and TRBJ1-1; D uncertain. Between the trimmed V and J ends, which lost 6 bases and 0 bases, there was a span of 8 bases. Germline-derived CDR1 and CDR2 are SNHLY and FYNNEI. The CDR3 length is 13 residues. CDR3 loop: CASRQEVNTEAFF. The DNA for the CDR3 is TGTGCCAGCAGGCAAGAGGTGAACACTGAAGCTTTCTTT.

This CDR3 is CASSRPSGRARETQYF. For the CDR3, the DNA is TGTGCCAGTAGTCGGCCTAGCGGGAGAGCCCGGGAGACCCAGTACTTC. The rearrangement uses TRBV19 and TRBJ2-5; 10 bases fit TRBD2. Per the germline V gene, CDR1 is LNHDA and CDR2 is SQIVND (reference sequence). With 5 bases clipped from V and 5 bases from J, the junction kept 11 bases outside the gene matches. The CDR3 has 16 amino acids.

J is TRBJ2-1 and V is TRBV27; 7 bases fit TRBD2. Germline assignment: CDR1 MNHEY and CDR2 SMNVEV (reference sequence). V dropped 6 bases and J dropped 7; count of bases not matched to a gene: 9. The CDR3 is 14 amino acids. CDR3 in DNA: TGTGCCAGCAGGGGGTGGGACTACATAAATGAGCAGTTCTTC. As protein: CASRGWDYINEQFF.

V is TRBV28 and J is TRBJ2-7; tentative D call: TRBD1 (6 bases). The germline V and J ends were trimmed by 6 bases and 4 bases, with 13 bases remaining between them. CDR1 is MDHEN, CDR2 SYDVKM, per germline. The CDR3 has 13 residues. CDR3 residues: CASRPGHSYEQYF. The CDR3 region has the DNA TGTGCCAGCAGACCGGGACACTCATACGAGCAGTACTTC.

The V and J genes are TRBV27 and TRBJ2-7, with 10 bases identical to TRBD2. Germline trimming cut 5 bases from V and 5 bases from J; bases unmatched to any gene: 6. Germline V CDR1 and CDR2: MNHEY, SMNVEV (reference sequence). The CDR3 is made up of 14 amino acids. This chain's CDR3 is CASSLAGAYHEQYF. As DNA, the CDR3 is TGTGCCAGCAGTCTAGCGGGAGCTTACCACGAGCAGTACTTC.

This clone has just a few counts. The V gene is TRBV30, the J gene TRBJ1-1; 11 bases are a match to TRBD1. The CDR3 extends over 14 amino acids. Germline trimming cut 2 bases from V and 4 bases from J; bases unmatched to any gene: 3. Germline CDR1 GTSNPN, CDR2 SVGIG (reference sequence). CDR3 sequence reads: CAWSPGTGGTEAFF. The CDR3 DNA reads TGTGCCTGGAGTCCCGGGACAGGGGGCACTGAAGCTTTCTTT.

CDR3 nucleotide sequence: TGTGCCAGCAGCTTAGATGCGTCGGGAGAGCAGTACTTC. This codes for CASSLDASGEQYF. The chain is built from TRBV11-3 and TRBJ2-7; D is possibly TRBD2 (5 bases). Trimming removed 0 bases at V and 7 bases at J, with 10 bases between. This CDR3 contains 13 residues. Germline V gene data show CDR1 as SGHNT and CDR2 as YENEEA.

The chain couples TRBV28 to TRBJ2-5; 12 nucleotides line up with TRBD2. The V segment lost 10 bases and the J segment 1 base; nucleotides outside the gene matches: 16. The CDR3 has 18 residues. In germline, CDR1 is MDHEN, CDR2 SYDVKM. CDR3 bases: TGTGCCACATCAGACGCTAGCGGGAGGGCAGTTCTCCAAGAGACCCAGTACTTC. This gives the protein CATSDASGRAVLQETQYF.

The CDR3 coding sequence is TGTGCCACCAGCAGGGGCCGGGACTCCCAAGAGACCCAGTACTTC. Protein product: CATSRGRDSQETQYF. The gene calls are TRBV15 and TRBJ2-5, with TRBD2 as a possible D gene (6 bases). This CDR3 contains 15 residues. Trimming stripped 3 bases from V and 1 base from J, with 12 bases between. Germline lookup yields CDR1 LNHNV and CDR2 YYDKDF (reference sequence).

The sample holds one count of this clone. The chain couples TRBV4-1 to TRBJ2-2; perhaps TRBD1 as D (6 bases). In germline, CDR1 is MGHRA, CDR2 YSYEKL. The CDR3 has 16 amino acids. The ends were cut back, 0 bases at V and 7 bases at J, with 15 bases in the middle. Here the CDR3 reads CASSQDQGGLGGELFF. In DNA, the CDR3 is TGCGCCAGCAGCCAAGACCAAGGGGGTTTGGGCGGGGAGCTGTTTTTT.

With regard to this clone: At the DNA level, this CDR3 is encoded by other sequences in the same sample as well. The rearrangement uses TRBV18 and TRBJ2-2, with D uncertain. This CDR3 spans 13 amino acids. The germline gives CDR1 KGHSH, CDR2 LQKENI. V lost 2 bases and J 6 bases, leaving 7 bases between the germline ends. CDR3 in amino acids: CASSPTGSGELFF. In DNA form, the CDR3 reads TGTGCCAGCTCACCAACCGGGTCCGGGGAGCTGTTTTTT.

J is TRBJ2-3 and V is TRBV18; 10 nucleotides align to TRBD1. The CDR3 spans 16 residues. V was clipped by 4 bases and J by 5 bases; unmatched bases: 9. From germline, CDR1 is KGHSH and CDR2 LQKENI. CDR3 sequence (DNA): TGTGCCAGCTCACAACGGCGAGGGACAGGGGTAGATACGCAGTATTTT. It specifies CASSQRRGTGVDTQYF.

V gene TRBV4-1 combines with J gene TRBJ2-3; D is ambiguous. Germline-derived CDR1 and CDR2 are MGHRA and YSYEKL. The ends were cut back, 1 base at V and 7 bases at J, with 9 bases in the middle. This CDR3 is built from 13 residues. CDR3 coding DNA: TGCGCCAGCAGCCAAGCAGACCCAAATACGCAGTATTTT. Protein sequence: CASSQADPNTQYF.

On this clone itself: Other DNA sequences within the sample encode an identical CDR3. This chain uses TRBV5-4 with TRBJ1-2, with 7 bases that match TRBD1. The germline V gene has CDR1 SGHNT and CDR2 YYREEE (reference sequence). The CDR3 covers 13 residues. V trimming: 4 bases; J trimming: 2 bases; junction bases outside the gene matches: 2. CDR3 DNA: TGTGCCAGCAGCACGGACAGGAACTATGGCTACACCTTC. It specifies CASSTDRNYGYTF.

The chain links TRBV19 to TRBJ2-5; 8 bases are a match to TRBD1. This CDR3 comprises 14 residues. Germline V gives CDR1 LNHDA, CDR2 SQIVND (reference sequence). The ends lost 5 bases at V and 6 bases at J; junction bases unmatched: 8. CDR3 region: CASSVTGGGQTQYF. DNA of the CDR3: TGTGCCAGTAGTGTCACAGGGGGTGGACAGACCCAGTACTTC.

The chain uses TRBV19 and TRBJ1-1, with a tentative D call TRBD1 (6 bases). Germline V gene sequence: CDR1 LNHDA, CDR2 SQIVND (reference sequence). The V end was cut by 7 bases, the J end by 5 bases, with 17 bases between. The CDR3 is 14 residues long. DNA of the CDR3: TGTGCCAGTACCCCGGCAGGGGAGATGACTGAAGCTTTCTTT. As protein: CASTPAGEMTEAFF.

The chain combines TRBV5-4 with TRBJ2-4, with D perhaps TRBD2 (6 bases). With 0 bases removed from V and 8 bases from J, the gap between germline ends came to 9 bases. This CDR3 has 13 amino acids. The germline V gene encodes CDR1 SGHNT and CDR2 YYREEE (reference sequence). For the CDR3, the DNA is TGTGCCAGCAGCTTGGCCGGGGGTGACATTCAGTACTTC. Amino acids: CASSLAGGDIQYF. Drawing the rest from reference TRBV5-4 and TRBJ2-4, the complete variable domain is ETGVTQSPTHLIKTRGQQVTLRCSSQSGHNTVSWYQQALGQGPQFIFQYYREEENGRGNFPPRFSGLQFPNYSSELNVNALELDDSALYLCASSLAGGDIQYFGAGTRLSVL.

The V call is TRBV4-2, the J call TRBJ1-6, with TRBD1 as a possible D gene (6 bases). This CDR3 is built from 15 residues. The V end lost 1 base, the J end lost 13 bases, and 17 bases lay between the germline ends. Germline V CDR1 and CDR2: LGHNA, YNFKEQ. CDR3 region: CASSQAGEGGMPLHF. The CDR3 DNA sequence: TGTGCCAGCAGCCAAGCGGGTGAAGGGGGAATGCCCCTCCACTTT.

The rearrangement joins TRBV28 to TRBJ1-4, with 7 bases that match TRBD1. After removal of 2 bases from V and 8 bases from J, the junction contained 5 bases not matched to a gene. The CDR3 covers 14 residues. The V gene's germline CDR1 is MDHEN and CDR2 SYDVKM. The CDR3 region has the DNA TGTGCCAGCAGTTTAAAAGGGGGCACGGAAAAACTGTTTTTT. This codes for CASSLKGGTEKLFF.

V gene TRBV15 combines with J gene TRBJ1-2; TRBD1 matches at 9 bases. Germline CDR1 reads LNHNV; CDR2 reads YYDKDF (reference sequence). V was pared by 3 bases and J by 6 bases, with 8 bases of the junction left unmatched. The CDR3 runs 15 residues. The CDR3 loop is CATSRISRDRDGYTF. DNA of the CDR3: TGTGCCACCAGCAGGATTTCCCGGGACAGGGATGGCTACACCTTC. The full variable domain, its missing parts supplied by reference TRBV15 and TRBJ1-2, is DAMVIQNPRYQVTQFGKPVTLSCSQTLNHNVMYWYQQKSSQAPKLLFHYYDKDFNNEADTPDNFQSRRPNTSFCFLDIRSPGLGDTAMYLCATSRISRDRDGYTFGSGTRLTVV.

V is TRBV21-1 and J is TRBJ2-7; no check of the table's D call, TRBD2, against the DNA was made. TRBV21-1 is annotated as a pseudogene. There are 18 residues in the CDR3. This CDR3 reads CASSKVGGPGTRTYEQYF. CDR3 in DNA: TGTGCCAGCAGCAAAGTTGGGGGACCCGGGACTAGAACCTACGAGCAGTACTTC.

This chain links TRBV6-1 with TRBJ1-4, with D tentatively TRBD1 (6 bases). Germline loops: CDR1 MNHNS, CDR2 SASEGT. Between the trimmed V and J ends, which lost 3 bases and 7 bases, there was a span of 15 bases. This CDR3 is built from 15 residues. CDR3 DNA sequence: TGTGCCAGCAGTGACCAGGGGAACTGGGCTGAAAAACTGTTTTTT. Protein sequence: CASSDQGNWAEKLFF.

J is TRBJ1-5 and V is TRBV7-2, with unresolved D. V was trimmed by 3 bases and J by 2 bases, leaving 8 bases between them. Germline values: CDR1 SGHTA, CDR2 FQGNSA. The CDR3 is 14 amino acids. The CDR3: CASSFWGGNQPQHF. The CDR3 region has the DNA TGTGCCAGCAGCTTTTGGGGTGGCAATCAGCCCCAGCATTTT.

The chain joins TRBV6-1 to TRBJ2-7, with TRBD1 as a possible D gene (6 bases). The CDR3 extends over 16 amino acids. CDR1 is MNHNS and CDR2 is SASEGT in the germline V gene. Trimming removed 3 bases at V and 1 base at J, with 16 bases between. CDR3 sequence (DNA): TGTGCCAGCAGTGATTTACAGGGAGTTGGATCCTACGAGCAGTACTTC. This sequence encodes CASSDLQGVGSYEQYF.

V usage is TRBV29-1 and J usage is TRBJ1-2, with a tentative D call TRBD1 (5 bases). This CDR3 is 11 amino acids long. V was pared by 4 bases and J by 2 bases, with 5 bases between. Germline V gene data show CDR1 as SQVTM and CDR2 as ANQGSEA. This CDR3 reads CSVGGNYGYTF. The CDR3 nucleotides are TGCAGCGTTGGGGGGAACTATGGCTACACCTTC.